The 8 T cell receptor beta chains presented below share a single source sample, sequenced in a study of T cell responses to AZD1222 COVID-19 vaccine. Some clones are missing from TCRdb's copy, which holds only in-frame ones; the method was immunoSEQ multiplex PCR. The repertoire includes roughly 130,000 clones, 90% to 95% of them detected once, and 2.5% to 3% sits in the top ten. The input for sequencing was peripheral blood, taken on day 0 of AZD1222 vaccination. The source of these receptors is an adult in good health.

V usage is TRBV7-2 and J usage is TRBJ2-7; D call uncertain. Per germline, CDR1 SGHTA and CDR2 FQGNSA. Trimming took 5 bases from V and 2 from J, leaving 13 bases between them. This CDR3 comprises 14 residues. CDR3 amino acids: CASSISTGTYEQYF. CDR3 nucleotides: TGTGCCAGCAGCATATCGACGGGTACCTACGAGCAGTACTTC.

The chain uses TRBV12-3 or TRBV12-4 and TRBJ1-4; no reliable D call. CDR3 length: 13 amino acids. V lost 5 bases to trimming and J lost 8 bases, with 12 bases between them. This CDR3 reads CASSPILAEKLFF. CDR3 DNA sequence: TGTGCCAGCAGTCCCATTCTAGCGGAAAAACTGTTTTTT.

J is TRBJ2-1 and V is TRBV19; a possible D gene is TRBD1 (5 bases). Germline V gives CDR1 LNHDA, CDR2 SQIVND (reference sequence). The CDR3 totals 16 residues. V was cut by 1 base and J by 0 bases, with 10 bases left in between. DNA of the CDR3: TGTGCCAGTAGTATAGTTAGGGGTATCTCCTACAATGAGCAGTTCTTC. It codes for CASSIVRGISYNEQFF.

The rearrangement links TRBV10-1 to TRBJ2-2, with TRBD1 matching over 8 bases. After removal of 3 bases from V and 3 bases from J, the junction contained 9 bases not matched to a gene. This CDR3 contains 17 residues. The germline CDR1 and CDR2 sequences are WNHNN and SYGVQD (reference sequence). The CDR3, as DNA: TGCGCCAGCAGTGAAGGAGCCAGGGGGCGATACACCGGGGAGCTGTTTTTT. It codes for CASSEGARGRYTGELFF.

This rearrangement joins TRBV4-1 to TRBJ2-7, with a weak D call TRBD1 (6 bases). CDR1 MGHRA and CDR2 YSYEKL come from the germline V gene. CDR3 size: 15 residues. V lost 1 base to trimming and J lost 2 bases, with 12 bases between them. The CDR3 reads CASSQVRDIAYEQYF. For the CDR3, the DNA is TGCGCCAGCAGCCAAGTACGGGACATAGCCTACGAGCAGTACTTC.

The rearrangement uses TRBV2 and TRBJ2-1; 8 bases map to TRBD2. Germline V lookup: CDR1 SNHLY, CDR2 FYNNEI. Unmatched junction bases numbered 8, after V lost 1 base and J lost 9 bases. CDR3 length: 15 amino acids. The CDR3 protein is CASSEGNGLASEQFF. The CDR3 DNA reads TGTGCCAGCAGTGAAGGGAACGGACTAGCTTCTGAGCAGTTCTTC.

The chain combines TRBV12-3 or TRBV12-4 with TRBJ1-1; D may be TRBD1 (6 bases). The CDR3 is 12 residues long. V lost 6 bases, J lost 5 bases, and 10 bases lay in between. The CDR3 DNA reads TGTGCCAGCAGCGCCGGACAGACTGAAGCTTTCTTT. This codes for CASSAGQTEAFF.

This clone has just one count. The chain links TRBV5-6 to TRBJ1-1, with a weak D call TRBD1 (5 bases). CDR3 size: 14 residues. Trimming removed 3 bases at V and 7 bases at J, with 16 bases between. Germline assignment: CDR1 SGHDT and CDR2 YYEEEE. CDR3 residues: CASSYSTGLSEAFF. CDR3 nucleotide sequence: TGTGCCAGCAGCTATAGCACAGGTCTCAGTGAAGCTTTCTTT.